The present T cell receptor (beta chain) was sequenced within a study of T cell responses to AZD1222 COVID-19 vaccine (dated by TCRdb to the early 2020s). The study in broad terms: AZD1222 recipients with second doses at about 4 weeks or about 12 weeks were pooled, because spike-specific TCR depth and breadth did not differ between schedules. A total of more than 230 trial participants underwent TCR sequencing, of whom nearly 210 had received two doses of AZD1222 and some 26 had received two doses of the MenACWY control vaccine. Trial participants were enrolled by age into subgroups of 18-55, 56-69 and 70-plus years, and about 150, 27 and 61 TCR-sequenced participants, respectively, were included in these subgroups.

Concerning this clone itself: The clone's antigen remains unknown. It has no much larger one-base neighbor in the sample; base qualities were not kept.

The CDR3 runs 16 residues from the cysteine to the phenylalanine. Here the CDR3 DNA is all that survives: 48 bases in frame from base 1. Taken from the germline V gene (reference sequence), the CDR1 and CDR2 loops are LNHDA and SQIVND. V lost 3 bases and J lost 0 bases; the stretch between them is 12 bases long. The CDR3 regions of human TCRbeta chains were analyzed by immunosequencing. The paper's data handling went like this. Repertoire TCRs were matched against a reference library of SARS-CoV-2-specific TCRs generated with the MIRA antigen-specificity platform. Breadth meant the fraction of unique TCRs that were SARS-CoV-2-associated, whereas depth meant the fraction of total T cells that were SARS-CoV-2-associated. Using the MIRA data, every spike-specific TCR was mapped to the spike region that the TCR reacted to and assigned to either a CD4 or a CD8 class. Log10-transformed breadth and depth values were compared by one-way ANOVA with Sidak's multiple comparisons tests. The table comes from immuneACCESS by way of TCRdb, which keeps in-frame sequences with V and J called. Part of the clones is missing from these tables; in studies checked, under half for an unresolved V gene and the rest for unknown reasons. From that table come the V and J calls and clone size; the DNA was used to work out D and trimming. Counted in this sample were some 96,000 clones; about 86% of them appeared once. 15% to 20% of the sample comes from the top ten.

This specimen's time point label, per the study, means: baseline before first vaccination. Vaccinee samples came from UK trials COV001 and COV002, including a single-blind randomized controlled phase 2/3 trial of AZD1222 (ChAdOx1 nCoV-19) in healthy adults. For TCRbeta chain sequencing, PBMC samples from trial participants were taken at day 0 and at day 28 after the second dose. The paper as a whole reports these results and caveats: The vaccine-associated CD4 TCRs covered the entire spike protein, and the dominant responses fell in regions 160-218 and 743-854. Participants were mostly white British and included more females than males, and it was suggested by the authors that clonal diversity may have been underestimated. Only a handful of AZD1222 recipients were SARS-CoV-2 seropositive at baseline, limiting conclusions about previously exposed vaccinees. In the small 56-69-year group, the increase in depth fell short of significance, most likely because of low power. Because no samples from the day 14 peak response were available, repertoires could be characterized only after the peak T cell response. Reportedly, almost half of the unique spike-specific TCRs recognized epitopes lying outside the regions that are mutated in the B.1.351 and B.1.1.7 variants. A significant rise in spike-specific TCR breadth and depth was observed after two AZD1222 doses relative to day 0 and relative to MenACWY recipients.

The chain is made from TRBV19 and TRBJ2-1; TRBD2 is a possible D gene, resting on 6 matching bases. The sample consisted of peripheral blood, taken on day 0 of AZD1222 vaccination. This receptor was obtained from an adult in good health. The nucleotides read TGTGCCAGTAGTATGGGACTCCCTGTCTCCTACAATGAGCAGTTCTTC. Its protein is CASSMGLPVSYNEQFF.